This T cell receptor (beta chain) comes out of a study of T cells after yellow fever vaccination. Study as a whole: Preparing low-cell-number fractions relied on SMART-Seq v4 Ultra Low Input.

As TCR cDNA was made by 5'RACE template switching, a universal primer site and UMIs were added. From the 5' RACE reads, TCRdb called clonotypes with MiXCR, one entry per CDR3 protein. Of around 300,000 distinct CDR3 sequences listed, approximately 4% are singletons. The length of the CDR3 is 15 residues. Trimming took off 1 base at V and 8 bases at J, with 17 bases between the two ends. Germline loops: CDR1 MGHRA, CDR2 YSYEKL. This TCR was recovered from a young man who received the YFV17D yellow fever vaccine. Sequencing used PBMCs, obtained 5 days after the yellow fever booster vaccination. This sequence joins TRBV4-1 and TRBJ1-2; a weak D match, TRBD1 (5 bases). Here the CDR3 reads CASSQGPGYRRGYTF. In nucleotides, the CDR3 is TGCGCCAGCAGCCAAGGCCCAGGGTATCGTCGAGGCTACACCTTC.